There are a few counts of the clone carrying this T cell receptor (beta chain). CDR1 is MNHEY and CDR2 is SVGAGI in the germline V gene. The CDR3 loop spans 12 amino acids. V was pared by 2 bases and J by 14 bases, with 5 bases of the junction left unmatched. The data were obtained in a study of cytomegalovirus exposure and HLA in healthy donors. Study context: Earlier, 150 million to 200 million T cells were analyzed, and some 120 million unique TCR beta sequences were found among them.

The PCR used 60 Vbeta and 13 Jbeta primers. TCRdb's copy holds only in-frame clones and misses some; the assay was immunoSEQ multiplex PCR. This sample has under 200,000 clones, with 77% found just once. Source material: PBMCs. The chain links TRBV6-5 to TRBJ2-1; TRBD2 aligns across 8 bases. The source of this sequence is a male donor in good health and CMV-seropositive. The CDR3 DNA is TGTGCCAGCAGTTACGGGGCGGGGGGAGAGTTCTTC. It specifies CASSYGAGGEFF.